This T cell receptor (beta chain) was recorded in a study of OX40 agonist ivuxolimab in advanced cancers. Sampling of blood occurred at baseline, cycle 4 day 1, and cycle 7 day 1. Produced via immunoSEQ multiplex PCR; TCRdb's table is partial and in-frame only. The sample lists approximately 100,000 clones, over 75% occurring once. This clone came up once. V dropped 5 bases and J dropped 4 bases, with 13 bases sitting between them. The germline CDR1 and CDR2 sequences are ENHRY and SYGVKD. The CDR3 sequence is 14 residues long. The source is an adult with an advanced solid tumor such as melanoma, head and neck, liver or kidney cancer. The chain is built from TRBV10-3 and TRBJ2-3; tentative D call: TRBD2 (5 bases). This sample comprised CD4+ or CD8+ T cells sorted from blood, obtained in a trial of the OX40 agonist ivuxolimab. The CDR3 loop is CAISRERQADTQYF. For the CDR3, the DNA is TGTGCCATCAGTAGGGAGCGGCAGGCAGATACGCAGTATTTT.